This is a list of T cell receptor beta chains from one sample in a study of post-analysis software for immune sequencing data. One entry per CDR3 protein, called by TCRdb with MiXCR from the PCR reads. Of 400,000 to 500,000 distinct CDR3 sequences in the sample, over 30% were seen once. Sequencing was done on a sample of blood. Receptor source: a girl aged 2 to 10 with multiple sclerosis. The CDR3 runs from the conserved cysteine through the conserved F or W. D genes are given only for firm matches. Clone size is not always given. Where it is, it says once, few, many or a class for expanded clones.

v_call	d_call	clone_size	j_call	cdr3_aa	cdr3_nt
TRBV6-1	TRBD2	NA	TRBJ2-3	CASMGISGGSTDTQYF	TGTGCCAGCATGGGAATAAGCGGGGGGAGCACAGATACGCAGTATTTT
TRBV9	NA	few	TRBJ1-1	CASSETVMNTEAFF	TGTGCCAGCAGCGAAACAGTTATGAACACTGAAGCTTTCTTT
TRBV9	TRBD2	NA	TRBJ2-1	CASSVGDGRPLGEQFF	TGTGCCAGCAGCGTAGGAGACGGGAGGCCCTTGGGTGAGCAGTTCTTC
TRBV4-1	NA	once	TRBJ2-3	CASSQRSGWGESTDTQYF	TGCGCCAGCAGCCAACGCTCTGGGTGGGGCGAGAGCACAGATACGCAGTATTTT
TRBV20-1	NA	NA	TRBJ2-3	CSAREPRGYTDTQYF	TGCAGTGCTAGAGAGCCACGGGGGTACACAGATACGCAGTATTTT
TRBV6-1	NA	few	TRBJ2-3	CASSEVVGGFPTDTQYF	TGTGCCAGCAGTGAAGTCGTTGGAGGGTTCCCCACAGATACGCAGTATTTT
TRBV20-1	TRBD1	few	TRBJ2-5	CSAKMTGQETQYF	TGCAGTGCTAAAATGACAGGGCAAGAGACCCAGTACTTC
TRBV2	TRBD1	NA	TRBJ1-5	CASSEPGGGYSNQPQHF	TGTGCCAGCAGTGAGCCAGGGGGGGGATATAGCAATCAGCCCCAGCATTTT
TRBV10-2	NA	few	TRBJ1-4	CASKKGRPNEKLFF	TGCGCCAGCAAAAAGGGGAGGCCTAATGAAAAACTGTTTTTT
TRBV4-1	NA	NA	TRBJ1-2	CASSQDSIFPGSYGYTF	TGCGCCAGCAGCCAAGATTCGATCTTTCCAGGAAGCTATGGCTACACCTTC
TRBV11-2	NA	few	TRBJ2-3	CASRTYGEDTQYF	TGTGCCAGCAGAACATACGGGGAAGATACGCAGTATTTT
TRBV4-1	NA	NA	TRBJ1-5	CASSQDGGRVSNQPQHF	TGCGCCAGCAGCCAGGATGGCGGAAGGGTTAGCAATCAGCCCCAGCATTTT
TRBV14	NA	few	TRBJ1-5	CASSPSKTVLNQPQHF	TGTGCCAGCAGCCCATCCAAGACGGTTTTGAATCAGCCCCAGCATTTT
TRBV4-3	NA	many	TRBJ2-1	CASSQRGSSYNEQFF	TGCGCCAGCAGCCAACGGGGAAGCTCCTACAATGAGCAGTTCTTC
TRBV27	NA	many	TRBJ2-5	CASSFSGVRETQYF	TGTGCCAGCAGTTTCTCGGGGGTCCGGGAGACCCAGTACTTC
TRBV29-1	NA	NA	TRBJ1-2	CSGAGGENYGYTF	TGCAGCGGGGCTGGCGGCGAGAACTATGGCTACACCTTC
TRBV10-3	NA	few	TRBJ1-2	CAISAERAGYTF	TGTGCCATCAGTGCGGAACGGGCCGGCTACACCTTC
TRBV6-5	TRBD2	few	TRBJ2-7	CASSPGVAGISYEQYF	TGTGCCAGCAGCCCTGGGGTAGCGGGGATCTCCTACGAGCAGTACTTC
TRBV7-2	TRBD2	NA	TRBJ2-5	CASSLGGLPKTTQYF	TGTGCCAGCAGCTTAGGGGGACTACCGAAGACGACCCAGTACTTC
TRBV5-1	NA	medium-sized	TRBJ2-4	CASSLVGRAGNIQYF	TGCGCCAGCAGCTTAGTTGGCAGGGCAGGAAACATTCAGTACTTC
TRBV6-5	TRBD1	NA	TRBJ2-3	CASPRGTRFTDTQYF	TGTGCCAGCCCCAGGGGGACCCGCTTCACAGATACGCAGTATTTT
TRBV2	TRBD1	NA	TRBJ1-2	CASSQPEGLTGDGYGGYTF	TGTGCCAGCAGTCAGCCGGAGGGCTTAACAGGGGACGGTTACGGTGGCTACACCTTC
TRBV20-1	NA	few	TRBJ2-7	CSISGTRDSYEQYF	TGCAGTATTTCCGGGACGAGGGACTCCTACGAGCAGTACTTC
TRBV9	NA	few	TRBJ1-5	CASSVGFSNQPQHF	TGTGCCAGCAGCGTAGGATTTAGCAATCAGCCCCAGCATTTT
TRBV7-6	NA	NA	TRBJ2-7	CASSLISENSYEQYF	TGTGCCAGCAGCCTGATTAGCGAGAACTCCTACGAGCAGTACTTC
TRBV7-8	TRBD2	NA	TRBJ2-3	CASSFGLAGRDADTQYF	TGTGCCAGCAGCTTCGGGCTAGCGGGGCGGGACGCAGATACGCAGTATTTT
TRBV12-3/TRBV12-4	TRBD1	NA	TRBJ1-2	CASRKGAPNYGYTF	TGTGCCAGCAGAAAGGGGGCGCCTAACTATGGCTACACCTTC
TRBV24-1	TRBD1	few	TRBJ2-7	CATSDSGQATYEQYF	TGTGCCACCAGTGATTCCGGACAGGCAACCTACGAGCAGTACTTC
TRBV29-1	NA	NA	TRBJ2-5	CSVGGSGKTQYF	TGCAGCGTTGGCGGGTCCGGTAAGACCCAGTACTTC
TRBV7-2	NA	NA	TRBJ2-1	CASSLDLEQFF	TGTGCCAGCAGCTTGGATCTCGAGCAGTTCTTC
TRBV11-2	TRBD2	NA	TRBJ2-4	CASSLGPEREWKNIQYF	TGTGCCAGCAGCTTAGGGCCGGAGCGGGAGTGGAAAAACATTCAGTACTTC
TRBV7-2	NA	NA	TRBJ1-5	CASSSRRFSPQHF	TGTGCCAGCAGCTCGCGCCGGTTTTCGCCCCAGCATTTT
TRBV7-3	TRBD1	NA	TRBJ2-3	CASSLLGQDSTDTQYF	TGTGCCAGCAGCTTATTGGGACAGGACAGCACAGATACGCAGTATTTT
TRBV9	NA	NA	TRBJ2-7	CASSPSGPGSYEQYF	TGTGCCAGCAGCCCAAGCGGCCCAGGATCCTACGAGCAGTACTTC
TRBV15	NA	NA	TRBJ2-5	CATSSQGGETQYF	TGTGCCACCAGCAGCCAGGGGGGAGAGACCCAGTACTTC
TRBV18	NA	few	TRBJ2-1	CASSPPGPSYNEQFF	TGTGCCAGCTCACCACCGGGCCCATCCTACAATGAGCAGTTCTTC
TRBV20-1	NA	few	TRBJ2-1	CSARVLRAGSYNEQFF	TGCAGTGCTAGAGTTCTCCGGGCAGGGAGTTACAATGAGCAGTTCTTC
TRBV7-3	NA	NA	TRBJ2-1	CASSLMRRDEQFF	TGTGCCAGCAGCCTAATGCGTCGGGATGAGCAGTTCTTC
TRBV10-3	NA	NA	TRBJ2-5	CAISAGAGETQYF	TGTGCCATCAGTGCTGGGGCGGGGGAGACCCAGTACTTC
TRBV6-5	NA	NA	TRBJ2-7	CASNQARSNREQYF	TGTGCCAGCAACCAAGCTAGGTCGAACCGCGAGCAGTACTTC
TRBV6-2/TRBV6-3	NA	few	TRBJ2-5	CASTNPKETQYF	TGTGCCAGCACGAATCCCAAAGAGACCCAGTACTTC
TRBV4-1	NA	NA	TRBJ2-1	CASSLRSANGQFF	TGCGCCAGCAGCCTAAGGTCGGCCAATGGGCAGTTCTTC
TRBV6-2/TRBV6-3	NA	NA	TRBJ2-3	CASSPDHRRLRPYF	TGTGCCAGCAGCCCTGACCATAGACGCCTCCGACCGTATTTT
TRBV7-2	NA	NA	TRBJ2-7	CASSSSGLDYSYEQYF	TGTGCCAGCAGCTCTTCGGGCTTGGACTACTCCTACGAGCAGTACTTC
TRBV29-1	NA	few	TRBJ1-1	CSVTRASGEAFF	TGCAGCGTTACCCGGGCCTCAGGTGAAGCTTTCTTT
TRBV5-1	NA	NA	TRBJ2-3	CASSLEGRAADTQYF	TGCGCCAGCAGCTTGGAAGGGCGGGCCGCAGATACGCAGTATTTT
TRBV7-3	NA	NA	TRBJ2-7	CASSPSPSAEQYF	TGTGCCAGCAGCCCCTCCCCTAGCGCCGAGCAGTACTTC
TRBV20-1	NA	NA	TRBJ1-2	CSARNRGEDYGYTF	TGCAGTGCTAGAAACCGGGGGGAGGACTATGGCTACACCTTC
TRBV19	NA	NA	TRBJ1-1	CATRDRELNTEAFF	TGTGCCACTCGGGACCGGGAGTTGAACACTGAAGCTTTCTTT
TRBV15	NA	few	TRBJ2-7	CATSRDRGLKGNAYEQYF	TGTGCCACCAGCAGAGATCGAGGCTTAAAGGGCAATGCCTACGAGCAGTACTTC